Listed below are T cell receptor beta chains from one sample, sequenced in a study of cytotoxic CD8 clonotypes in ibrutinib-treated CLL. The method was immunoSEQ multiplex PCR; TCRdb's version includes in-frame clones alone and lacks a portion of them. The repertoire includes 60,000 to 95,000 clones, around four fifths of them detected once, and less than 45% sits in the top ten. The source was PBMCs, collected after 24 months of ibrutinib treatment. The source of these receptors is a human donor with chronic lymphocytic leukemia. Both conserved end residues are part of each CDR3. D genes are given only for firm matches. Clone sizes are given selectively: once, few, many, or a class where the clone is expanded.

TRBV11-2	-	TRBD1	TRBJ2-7	CASSLDRGRPVLTYEQYF	TGTGCCAGCAGCTTAGATAGGGGGCGGCCTGTACTAACCTACGAGCAGTACTTC
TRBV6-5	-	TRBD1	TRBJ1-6	CATQLTGDSPLHF	TGTGCCACTCAATTGACAGGGGATTCACCCCTCCACTTT
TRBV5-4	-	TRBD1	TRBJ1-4	CASSAPGQGREKLFF	TGTGCCAGCAGCGCCCCGGGACAGGGACGGGAAAAACTGTTTTTT
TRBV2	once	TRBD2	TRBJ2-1	CASNGRESWEQFF	TGTGCCAGCAACGGGCGGGAGTCATGGGAGCAGTTCTTC
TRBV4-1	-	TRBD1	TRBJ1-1	CASSHLGGTGPQAFF	TGCGCCAGCAGCCACTTGGGGGGGACAGGGCCTCAAGCTTTCTTT
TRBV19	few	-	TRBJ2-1	CASWGRGDEQFF	TGTGCCAGTTGGGGCAGGGGAGATGAGCAGTTCTTC
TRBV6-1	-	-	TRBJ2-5	CASTRAAQETQYF	TGTGCCAGCACTAGGGCAGCCCAAGAGACCCAGTACTTC
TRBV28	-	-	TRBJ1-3	CASTVPGGGNTIYF	TGTGCCAGCACCGTCCCGGGGGGGGGAAACACCATATATTTT
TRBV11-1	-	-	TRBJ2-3	CASSLGLQDTQYF	TGTGCCAGCAGCTTAGGGCTGCAAGATACGCAGTATTTT
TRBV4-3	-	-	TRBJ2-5	CASSQSLWMETQYF	TGCGCCAGCAGCCAATCCCTGTGGATGGAGACCCAGTACTTC
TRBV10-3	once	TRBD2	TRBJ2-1	CAISESAAVAGFVDEQFF	TGTGCCATCAGTGAGTCGGCCGCTGTAGCGGGATTCGTCGATGAGCAGTTCTTC
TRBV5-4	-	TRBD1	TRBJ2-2	CASSPNDRANTGELFF	TGTGCCAGCAGCCCGAACGACAGGGCGAACACCGGGGAGCTGTTTTTT
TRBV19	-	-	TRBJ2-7	CANPWTGGVGHYEQYF	TGTGCCAACCCCTGGACAGGCGGGGTGGGCCACTACGAGCAGTACTTC
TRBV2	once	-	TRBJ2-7	CASSEAKAVGRKYF	TGTGCCAGCAGTGAAGCGAAGGCTGTTGGGAGGAAGTACTTC
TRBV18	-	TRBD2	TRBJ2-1	CASSAPSGRGNEQFF	TGTGCCAGCTCGGCGCCTAGCGGGAGGGGGAATGAGCAGTTCTTC
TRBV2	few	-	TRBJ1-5	CASRGIQGNNQPQHF	TGTGCCAGCAGGGGGATACAGGGAAACAATCAGCCCCAGCATTTT
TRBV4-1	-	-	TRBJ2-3	CASSQYADTDTQYF	TGCGCCAGCAGCCAATATGCTGACACAGATACGCAGTATTTT
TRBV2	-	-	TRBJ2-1	CASRRYVDNEQFF	TGTGCCAGCAGGAGGTACGTGGACAATGAGCAGTTCTTC
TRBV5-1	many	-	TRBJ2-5	CASRGEETQYF	TGCGCCAGCAGGGGGGAAGAGACCCAGTACTTC
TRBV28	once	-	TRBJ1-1	CASSSPLRAGDTEAFF	TGTGCCAGCAGTTCCCCTCTGAGGGCAGGGGACACTGAAGCTTTCTTT
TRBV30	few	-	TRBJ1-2	CAWSTANYGYTF	TGTGCCTGGAGTACAGCTAACTATGGCTACACCTTC
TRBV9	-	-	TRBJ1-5	CASSTDSIGQPQHF	TGTGCCAGTTCCACAGACAGTATAGGTCAGCCCCAGCATTTT
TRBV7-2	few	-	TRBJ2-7	CASSLWGQTSYEQYF	TGTGCCAGCAGCTTATGGGGACAAACATCCTACGAGCAGTACTTC
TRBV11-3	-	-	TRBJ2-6	CASSFSSREHSRANVLTF	TGTGCCAGCAGCTTTTCATCCCGCGAACATTCGCGGGCCAACGTCCTGACTTTC
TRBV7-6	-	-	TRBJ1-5	CASSLAPFLVQGQSNQPQHF	TGTGCCAGCAGCTTAGCGCCTTTCTTAGTTCAGGGCCAAAGCAATCAGCCCCAGCATTTT
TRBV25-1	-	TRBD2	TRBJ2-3	CASSELGGRTDTQYF	TGTGCCAGCAGTGAATTGGGCGGGAGGACAGATACGCAGTATTTT
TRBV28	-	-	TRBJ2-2	CASSLITGELFF	TGTGCCAGCAGTTTAATTACCGGGGAGCTGTTTTTT
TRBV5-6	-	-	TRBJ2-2	CASSLGRGAANTGELFF	TGTGCCAGCAGCTTGGGTAGGGGGGCGGCGAACACCGGGGAGCTGTTTTTT
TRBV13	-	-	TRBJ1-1	CASSPIYGTEAFF	TGTGCCAGCAGCCCAATTTATGGGACCGAAGCTTTCTTT
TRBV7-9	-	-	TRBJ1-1	CASRLGNTEAFF	TGTGCCAGCAGACTGGGGAACACTGAAGCTTTCTTT
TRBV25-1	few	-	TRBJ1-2	CASRSLGQVYGYTF	TGTGCCAGCAGGAGCTTAGGACAAGTCTATGGCTACACCTTC
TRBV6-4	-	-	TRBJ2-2	CASSDQGSGTGELFF	TGTGCCAGCAGTGACCAGGGGTCGGGCACCGGGGAGCTGTTTTTT
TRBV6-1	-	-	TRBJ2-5	CASSGQEETQYF	TGTGCCAGCAGTGGGCAGGAGGAGACCCAGTACTTC
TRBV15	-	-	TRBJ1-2	CATSRDFSSSGSYGYTF	TGTGCCACCAGCAGAGATTTTTCGTCGTCAGGGTCCTATGGCTACACCTTC
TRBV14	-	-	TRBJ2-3	CASSQERRGAGPGTDTQYF	TGTGCCAGCAGCCAAGAGCGGAGGGGGGCGGGACCAGGCACAGATACGCAGTATTTT
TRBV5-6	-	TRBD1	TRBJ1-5	CASSLGQGDQPQHF	TGTGCCAGCAGCTTGGGACAGGGGGATCAGCCCCAGCATTTT
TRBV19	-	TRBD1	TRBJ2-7	CASRQKTGKTYEQYF	TGTGCCAGTAGGCAAAAGACAGGGAAGACCTACGAGCAGTACTTC
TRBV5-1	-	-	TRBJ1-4	CASSAGDGSTNEKLFF	TGCGCCAGCAGCGCTGGGGACGGCTCAACTAATGAAAAACTGTTTTTT
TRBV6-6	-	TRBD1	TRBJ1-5	CASRQGDMSNQPQHF	TGTGCCAGCAGACAGGGGGATATGAGCAATCAGCCCCAGCATTTT
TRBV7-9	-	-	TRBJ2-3	CASSLAPPSTDTQYF	TGTGCCAGCAGCTTAGCGCCCCCTTCCACAGATACGCAGTATTTT
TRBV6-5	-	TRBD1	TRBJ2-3	CASNRQGFTDTQYF	TGTGCCAGCAACCGACAGGGGTTCACAGATACGCAGTATTTT
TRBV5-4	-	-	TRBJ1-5	CASSLFGTLAQHF	TGTGCCAGCAGCTTGTTCGGGACTTTGGCCCAGCATTTT
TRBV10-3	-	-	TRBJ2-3	CATHHPAESTDTQYF	TGTGCCACTCACCACCCAGCGGAAAGCACAGATACGCAGTATTTT